This T cell receptor (beta chain) appears in the sequencing data of a study of blood T cell repertoires in COVID-19 (dated by TCRdb to between 2020 and 2021). In the study overall: Samples covering the acute and convalescent phases of COVID-19 were provided by collaborators in the United States, Italy and Spain. The prospective study material was composed of cDNA or gDNA derived from T cells, B-cell-depleted T cells, or PBMCs. Deeply sampled blood TCRbeta repertoires from subjects exposed to, actively infected with, or recovered from COVID-19 were included in the dataset. A freely available public database, intended as a resource for researchers studying the immune response to SARS-CoV-2, is where the repertoires were released. The samples were drawn from two sources: the first 160 participants of the ongoing ImmuneRACE study, and fewer than 1,500 subjects contributed by 6 global collaborators. The sample metadata nearly always contained a de-identified subject ID, COVID-19 status, age in years and sex. HLA class I and class II types, where available, came from metadata supplied by the sample provider rather than from assay-based typing. Study-level results and caveats: The quantity of clinical and demographic metadata differed by source and by participant and was supplied without curation.

From cysteine to phenylalanine, the CDR3 is 16 amino acids long. Just CDR3 DNA is preserved here, 48 bases in frame from base 1. V is clipped by 0 bases and J by 0 bases, and the sequence between their germline boundaries is 9 bases long. The germline V gene encodes CDR1 SGHVS and CDR2 FNYEAQ. Turning to this clone: Its binding antigen is unknown. Base qualities are not recorded, but no much larger clone differs from it by a single base.

The immunoSEQ Assay, a bias-controlled multiplex PCR, was used to amplify TCRbeta CDR3 regions from genomic DNA. The original pipeline was this. The number of nucleated cells in each sample was estimated from the amplification of reference gene primers within the assay. To quantify the absolute abundance of each unique TCRbeta CDR3 rearrangement, sequence reads were collapsed and filtered. For each sample, productive Simpson clonality was calculated as the square root of Simpson's diversity index across productive rearrangements. In its TCRdb copy, this immuneACCESS table keeps in-frame sequences only and misses some clones. Where compared with another copy, unresolved V genes explain less than half of these, and the others have no known cause. V, J and clone size are those of that table, while D and trimming were read from the DNA. In all, the sample holds roughly 250,000 clones, and roughly 90% of those were seen once. The ten largest clones add up to about 2.5% of the sample.

Participants in the prospective study were aged roughly 18 to 100 years, lived in 20 to 30 United States geographic areas, and enrolled through a virtual design. In the prospective study, cohorts were assigned on the basis of participant-reported clinical history obtained from a screening survey and a study questionnaire. In the prospective study, whole blood, serum and a nasopharyngeal or oropharyngeal swab were collected from each participant by mobile phlebotomists. Additional blood draws and questionnaires over an approximately 2-month period could optionally be provided by prospective study participants. Blood samples from the prospective study were shipped frozen or at room temperature prior to DNA extraction.

The sequence was collected from a woman aged 30 to 39 with acute COVID-19. The sample comprised PBMCs or T cells enriched from blood (not recorded which). The chain links TRBV7-6 with TRBJ1-3; a weak D assignment points to TRBD1 (5 bases agree). In nucleotides, the sequence is TGTGCCAGCAGCTTAGCTGACAGCAGCTCTGGAAACACCATATATTTT. This is translated as CASSLADSSSGNTIYF.